The next 26 T cell receptor beta chains were all read from a single sample in a study of OX40 agonist ivuxolimab in advanced cancers. The repertoire was sequenced with immunoSEQ multiplex PCR; TCRdb's copy has only in-frame clones and lacks some. The sample records around 34,000 clones, 89% being singletons. Material: CD4+ or CD8+ T cells sorted from blood, obtained in a trial of the OX40 agonist ivuxolimab. These TCRs come from an adult with an advanced solid tumor such as melanoma, head and neck, liver or kidney cancer.

The rearrangement links TRBV9 to TRBJ1-3; TRBD1 agrees at 7 bases. The CDR3 covers 18 residues. CDR1 is SGDLS, CDR2 YYNGEE, per germline. After removal of 4 bases from V and 3 bases from J, the junction contained 16 bases not matched to a gene. The CDR3 loop reads CASSHPQGEQGYGNTIYF. CDR3 nucleotide sequence: TGTGCCAGCAGCCACCCCCAGGGGGAACAGGGATATGGAAACACCATATATTTT.

The chain joins TRBV4-3 to TRBJ2-5, with 9 bases fitting TRBD2. CDR1 and CDR2 from the germline V gene are LGHNA and YSLEER. Trimming took 4 bases from V and 3 from J; bases not matched to a gene: 9. CDR3 length: 16 residues. CDR3 sequence reads: CASSPGTSWGKETQYF. For the CDR3, the DNA is TGCGCCAGCAGCCCCGGGACTAGCTGGGGAAAAGAGACCCAGTACTTC.

The V call is TRBV7-9, the J call TRBJ2-7, with D tentatively TRBD1 (5 bases). The CDR3 is 13 amino acids. With 5 bases removed from V and 2 bases from J, the gap between germline ends came to 10 bases. The V gene's germline CDR1 is SEHNR and CDR2 FQNEAQ (reference sequence). The CDR3: CASSPDSTYEQYF. The CDR3 bases are TGTGCCAGCAGCCCCGACAGTACCTACGAGCAGTACTTC.

The chain combines TRBV7-9 with TRBJ2-6; TRBD2 is a possible D gene (6 bases). The CDR3 is 15 residues long. V shed 2 bases and J shed 2 bases, with 7 bases lying between them. Germline values: CDR1 SEHNR, CDR2 FQNEAQ (reference sequence). CDR3 loop: CASSLRGAGANVLTF. Here the CDR3 DNA reads TGTGCCAGCAGCTTACGCGGGGCTGGGGCCAACGTCCTGACTTTC.

J is TRBJ2-1 and V is TRBV28, with TRBD2 identical over 9 bases. With V trimmed by 7 bases and J by 6 bases, 10 bases remained unmatched. The CDR3 extends over 15 amino acids. The germline V gene has CDR1 MDHEN and CDR2 SYDVKM. The CDR3 is CASNPGSSGVNEQFF. CDR3 sequence (DNA): TGTGCCAGCAACCCCGGTTCTAGCGGGGTCAATGAGCAGTTCTTC.

The genes are TRBV28 and TRBJ2-3, with D perhaps TRBD1 (5 bases). The germline V gene encodes CDR1 MDHEN and CDR2 SYDVKM. Trimming took 3 bases from V and 3 from J, leaving 10 bases between them. The CDR3 covers 14 residues. The CDR3 here is CASSFLQGTDTQYF. The DNA of the CDR3 is TGTGCCAGCAGTTTTCTCCAGGGTACAGATACGCAGTATTTT.

The chain carries TRBV11-2 and TRBJ2-3; tentative D call: TRBD1 (7 bases). The CDR3 is 20 residues long. From germline, CDR1 is SGHAT and CDR2 FQNNGV. Trimming left V 0 bases short and J 0 bases short, with 22 bases between. This chain's CDR3 is CASSLDHVGDRAGSTDTQYF. The CDR3 DNA sequence: TGTGCCAGCAGCTTAGATCACGTGGGAGACAGGGCGGGGAGCACAGATACGCAGTATTTT.

The chain joins TRBV28 to TRBJ2-1, with D unresolved. Trimming took off 3 bases at V and 5 bases at J, with 8 bases between the two ends. The CDR3 is made up of 13 amino acids. Germline values: CDR1 MDHEN, CDR2 SYDVKM. CDR3 region: CASSFDGNNEQFF. CDR3 nucleotide sequence: TGTGCCAGCAGTTTTGACGGAAACAATGAGCAGTTCTTC.

The chain employs TRBV20-1 and TRBJ1-3; D is uncertain. This CDR3 region has 11 residues. The germline V and J ends were trimmed by 3 bases and 14 bases, with 14 bases remaining between them. Germline V gene data show CDR1 as DFQATT and CDR2 as SNEGSKA (reference sequence). CDR3 loop: CSASPGSSLYF. For the CDR3, the DNA is TGCAGTGCTAGTCCCGGCTCTAGTCTATATTTT.

The chain joins TRBV14 to TRBJ2-2; tentatively, D is TRBD1 (5 bases). V was shortened by 0 bases and J by 4 bases, with 9 bases between the two germline ends. CDR1 and CDR2 from the germline V gene are SGHDN and FVKESK. The CDR3 extends over 15 amino acids. The CDR3 loop reads CASSQDFRGTGELFF. For the CDR3, the DNA is TGTGCCAGCAGCCAAGATTTTAGGGGCACCGGGGAGCTGTTTTTT.

The chain recombines TRBV30 with TRBJ2-7; 7 nucleotides match TRBD2. The V gene end was trimmed by 2 bases and the J gene end by 3 bases; junction bases not matched to a gene: 4. The CDR3 covers 13 residues. Germline CDR1 is GTSNPN and CDR2 is SVGIG (reference sequence). CDR3 residues: CAWSLGGSYEQYF. In DNA form, the CDR3 reads TGTGCCTGGAGTTTGGGGGGGAGCTACGAGCAGTACTTC.

By share, this clone counts as medium-sized. The chain has TRBV27 and TRBJ1-1, with D unclear. CDR1 is MNHEY, CDR2 SMNVEV, per germline (reference sequence). The V end lost 5 bases, the J end lost 3 bases, and 7 bases lay between the germline ends. This CDR3 is built from 12 residues. CDR3 DNA: TGTGCCAGCAGTAGACTGGACACTGAAGCTTTCTTT. It is translated as CASSRLDTEAFF.

This sequence joins TRBV6-5 and TRBJ2-7; D not resolved. From germline, CDR1 is MNHEY and CDR2 SVGAGI. Trimming shortened V by 0 bases and J by 4 bases, and 10 bases separated the two germline ends. The CDR3 covers 14 residues. CDR3 DNA sequence: TGTGCCAGCAGTTACTCCAAGAACCTTTACGAGCAGTACTTC. Its protein product is CASSYSKNLYEQYF.

This clone was observed a few times. CDR3 DNA sequence: TGCGCCAGCAGTGACAGCAATCAGCCCCAGCATTTT. It is translated as CASSDSNQPQHF. This chain links TRBV10-1 with TRBJ1-5; D uncertain. Per germline, CDR1 WNHNN and CDR2 SYGVQD (reference sequence). CDR3 length equals 12 residues. V gave up 3 bases and J gave up 1 base, with 1 base separating them.

The CDR3 is CASSLGTGRTEAFF. In nucleotides, the CDR3 is TGCGCCAGCAGCTTGGGGACAGGGCGGACTGAAGCTTTCTTT. The V and J genes are TRBV5-1 and TRBJ1-1, with 8 bases identical to TRBD1. CDR1 SGHRS and CDR2 YFSETQ come from the germline V gene. V trimming: 0 bases; J trimming: 5 bases; junction bases outside the gene matches: 3. The CDR3 has 14 amino acids.

The chain links TRBV4-1 to TRBJ2-6; D is unresolved. Germline lookup yields CDR1 MGHRA and CDR2 YSYEKL. Trimming left V 1 base short and J 3 bases short, with 4 bases between. The CDR3 is 14 amino acids. CDR3: CASSQVVGANVLTF. In DNA form, the CDR3 reads TGCGCCAGCAGCCAAGTCGTTGGGGCCAACGTCCTGACTTTC.

The chain joins TRBV7-2 to TRBJ2-1; 16 nucleotides agree with TRBD2. The CDR3 totals 17 residues. After removal of 4 bases from V and 6 bases from J, the junction contained 6 bases not matched to a gene. Germline lookup yields CDR1 SGHTA and CDR2 FQGNSA. In DNA, the CDR3 is TGTGCCAGCAGCTCTGGGACTAGCGGGGGGGCCGCCAATGAGCAGTTCTTC. It specifies CASSSGTSGGAANEQFF.

The chain employs TRBV29-1 and TRBJ1-2; D is unresolved. The germline V and J ends were trimmed by 0 bases and 8 bases, with 7 bases remaining between them. The CDR3 extends over 11 amino acids. The germline CDR1 and CDR2 sequences are SQVTM and ANQGSEA. The CDR3 is CSVEEAGGYTF. The DNA for the CDR3 is TGCAGCGTTGAAGAGGCGGGCGGCTACACCTTC.

J is TRBJ2-1 and V is TRBV11-2; 7 bases agree with TRBD1. CDR1 SGHAT and CDR2 FQNNGV come from the germline V gene. With V trimmed by 0 bases and J by 1 base, 6 bases remained unmatched. The CDR3 spans 17 residues. The DNA for the CDR3 is TGTGCCAGCAGCTTAGAAGGGGGCGAGAGGTCCTACAATGAGCAGTTCTTC. It translates to CASSLEGGERSYNEQFF.

This clone was counted only a few times. A far larger clone is off by one base, so a read error is likely. This sample includes further DNA sequences coding for the same CDR3. This sequence joins TRBV5-2 and TRBJ1-5. TRBV5-2 is described as a pseudogene. The CDR3 loop spans 15 amino acids. The chain's CDR3 is CASSQEPGLNQPQHF. CDR3 DNA sequence: TGTGCCAGCAGCCAAGAGCCGGGGCTGAATCAGCCCCAGCATTTT.

The chain is built from TRBV4-3 and TRBJ2-1, with TRBD2 matching 10 bases. Germline V gene data show CDR1 as LGHNA and CDR2 as YSLEER. V was pared by 0 bases and J by 6 bases, with 8 bases of the junction left unmatched. The CDR3 has 17 amino acids. The DNA for the CDR3 is TGCGCCAGCAGCCAAGAAAGAACCCTAGCGGGGGCCAATGAGCAGTTCTTC. This codes for CASSQERTLAGANEQFF.

The gene calls are TRBV27 and TRBJ2-1; D is unresolved. The V end was cut by 0 bases, the J end by 11 bases, with 8 bases between. Looked up from germline, CDR1 is MNHEY and CDR2 is SMNVEV (reference sequence). This CDR3 has 12 residues. CDR3 protein: CASSLSGQQQFF. The CDR3 bases are TGTGCCAGCAGTTTATCCGGGCAACAGCAGTTCTTC.

The V and J genes are TRBV6-1 and TRBJ2-3; D gene uncertain. Germline loops: CDR1 MNHNS, CDR2 SASEGT. Trimming took off 2 bases at V and 5 bases at J, with 11 bases between the two ends. This CDR3 comprises 14 residues. For the CDR3, the DNA is TGTGCCAGCAGTGAACAACAGCTAAAAGATACGCAGTATTTT. Translated, it gives CASSEQQLKDTQYF.

The chain uses TRBV7-9 and TRBJ2-2; D is unclear. The length of the CDR3 is 15 residues. V dropped 2 bases and J dropped 4 bases, with 11 bases sitting between them. The germline gives CDR1 SEHNR, CDR2 FQNEAQ (reference sequence). In DNA, the CDR3 is TGTGCCAGCAGCTTAAGAGTCCCCGGCACCGGGGAGCTGTTTTTT. Its protein product is CASSLRVPGTGELFF.

The rearrangement links TRBV7-2 to TRBJ1-2; the D is unclear. The CDR3 extends over 15 amino acids. V lost 2 bases to trimming and J lost 6 bases, with 16 bases between them. CDR1 is SGHTA and CDR2 is FQGNSA in the germline V gene. The CDR3 DNA follows: TGTGCCAGCAGCTTAATCCGTTGGGTCGAGGATGGCTACACCTTC. It codes for CASSLIRWVEDGYTF.

This chain links TRBV2 with TRBJ1-4; D not resolved. The length of the CDR3 is 16 residues. V was cut by 4 bases and J by 0 bases, with 12 bases left in between. Germline CDR1 and CDR2: SNHLY and FYNNEI. The CDR3, as DNA: TGTGCCAGCAGTGGGAGTGACATACCAACTAATGAAAAACTGTTTTTT. Encoded protein: CASSGSDIPTNEKLFF. Together with reference TRBV2 and TRBJ1-4, the CDR3 gives the full variable domain: EPEVTQTPSHQVTQMGQEVILRCVPISNHLYFYWYRQILGQKVEFLVSFYNNEISEKSEIFDDQFSVERPDGSNFTLKIRSTKLEDSAMYFCASSGSDIPTNEKLFFGSGTQLSVL.